This TCR beta chain was sequenced in a study of shared clonotypes between healthy human individuals. Findings and caveats of the study: Donor clonotype sharing was expected to depend on sequencing depth. Roughly 4.6% of naive CD4 clonotypes were common to a few donors.

The method was immunoSEQ multiplex PCR; TCRdb's version includes in-frame clones alone and lacks a portion of them. Of about a million clones listed, 60% to 80% are singletons. CDR1 SGHDT and CDR2 YYEEEE come from the germline V gene. Unmatched junction bases numbered 5, after V lost 2 bases and J lost 8 bases. The CDR3 is made up of 13 amino acids. As for this clone: Its antigen remains unidentified.

Sequencing was done on a sample of memory CD4+ T cells sorted from blood. Specified subset: CD45RA-negative fraction. The chain combines TRBV5-6 with TRBJ1-2; 8 positions match TRBD1. The receptor comes from a man between 18 and 35 years old in good health. CDR3 region: CASSLPGGDGYTF. The CDR3, as DNA: TGTGCCAGCAGCTTACCAGGGGGCGACGGCTACACCTTC.